This T cell receptor (beta chain) was recorded in a study of beta chain features in type 1 diabetes. Findings of the study overall: The similarity of naive, central memory and Treg TCRB repertoires appeared greater among patients than among healthy donors.

In its sample, this clone was seen a few times. Its antigen is unidentified. Sequenced material consisted of expressed TCRB transcripts (all of the isolated RNA was reverse transcribed). Here immunoSEQ multiplex PCR was the method, and the copy in TCRdb shows in-frame clones only, minus some. Of hundreds of thousands of clones listed, roughly an eighth are singletons. This CDR3 is built from 12 residues. V dropped 10 bases and J dropped 4 bases, with 13 bases sitting between them. The germline V gene encodes CDR1 ENHRY and CDR2 SYGVKD. The V call is TRBV10-3, the J call TRBJ1-2; no clear D gene. The TCR originated in a man in his late teens or twenties in good health. The sample was naive CD4+ T cells from blood. This chain's CDR3 is CATGEGVYGYTF. The CDR3 nucleotides are TGTGCCACCGGGGAGGGAGTCTATGGCTACACCTTC.